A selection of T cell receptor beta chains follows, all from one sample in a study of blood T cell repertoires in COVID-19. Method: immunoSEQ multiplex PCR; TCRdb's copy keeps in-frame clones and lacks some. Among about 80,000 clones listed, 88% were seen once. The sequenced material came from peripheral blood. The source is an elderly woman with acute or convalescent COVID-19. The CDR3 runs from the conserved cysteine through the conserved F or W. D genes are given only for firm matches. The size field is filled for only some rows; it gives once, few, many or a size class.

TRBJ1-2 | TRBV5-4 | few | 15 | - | CASSLRGGEAYGYTF | TGTGCCAGCAGCTTAAGGGGTGGGGAAGCCTATGGCTACACCTTC
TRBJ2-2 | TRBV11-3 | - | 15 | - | CASSLATGGTGELFF | TGTGCCAGCAGCTTAGCGACAGGAGGTACCGGGGAGCTGTTTTTT
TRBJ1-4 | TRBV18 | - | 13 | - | CASSTGIGEKLFF | TGTGCCAGCTCAACCGGGATCGGTGAAAAACTGTTTTTT
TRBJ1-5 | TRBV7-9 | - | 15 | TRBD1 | CASSLGTGPEQPQHF | TGTGCCAGCAGCTTAGGGACAGGGCCGGAGCAGCCCCAGCATTTT
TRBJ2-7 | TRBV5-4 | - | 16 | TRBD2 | CASSLKTSGSFYEQYF | TGTGCCAGCAGCTTGAAAACTAGCGGGAGCTTCTACGAGCAGTACTTC
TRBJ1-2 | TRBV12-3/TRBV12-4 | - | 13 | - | CASSRGGWGGYTF | TGTGCCAGCAGCCGCGGAGGGTGGGGTGGCTACACCTTC
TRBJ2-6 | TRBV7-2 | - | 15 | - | CATGQSQAWANVLTF | TGTGCCACCGGACAGTCCCAGGCTTGGGCCAACGTCCTGACTTTC
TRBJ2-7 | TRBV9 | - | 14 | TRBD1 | CASSARDRDHEQYF | TGTGCCAGCAGCGCCCGGGACAGGGATCACGAGCAGTACTTC
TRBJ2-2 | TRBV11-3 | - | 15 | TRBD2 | CASSRASGNTGELFF | TGTGCCAGCAGCAGAGCTAGCGGGAACACCGGGGAGCTGTTTTTT
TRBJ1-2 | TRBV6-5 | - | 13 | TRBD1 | CATLNRGTFGYTF | TGTGCCACCTTAAACAGGGGGACTTTCGGCTACACCTTC
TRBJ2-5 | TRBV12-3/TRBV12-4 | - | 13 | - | CASSLSNQETQYF | TGTGCCAGCAGTTTATCCAATCAAGAGACCCAGTACTTC
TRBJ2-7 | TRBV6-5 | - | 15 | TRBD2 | CASSPGGKSSYEQYF | TGTGCCAGCAGTCCCGGGGGGAAAAGCTCCTACGAGCAGTACTTC
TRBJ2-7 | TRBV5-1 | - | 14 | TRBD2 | CASSLTSGRREQYF | TGCGCCAGCAGCCTCACTAGCGGGAGGCGCGAGCAGTACTTC
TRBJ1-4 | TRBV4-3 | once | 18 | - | CASSQEAITATTNEKLFF | TGCGCCAGCAGCCAAGAGGCCATAACAGCCACAACTAATGAAAAACTGTTTTTT
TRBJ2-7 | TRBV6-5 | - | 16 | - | CASSSRSAGSSYEQYF | TGTGCCAGCAGTTCCCGTAGTGCGGGAAGCTCCTACGAGCAGTACTTC
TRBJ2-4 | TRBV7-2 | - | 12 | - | CASSLSARIQYF | TGTGCCAGCAGCTTGAGTGCCCGAATTCAGTACTTC
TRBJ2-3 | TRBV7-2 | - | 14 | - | CASSPALGGDTQYF | TGTGCCAGCAGCCCCGCCCTCGGCGGAGATACGCAGTATTTT
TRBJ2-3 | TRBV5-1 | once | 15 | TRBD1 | CASSLDRGSTDTQYF | TGCGCCAGCAGCTTAGACAGGGGATCGACAGATACGCAGTATTTT
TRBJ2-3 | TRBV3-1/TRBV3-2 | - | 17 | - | CASSPSLGQVSTDTQYF | TGTGCCAGCAGCCCCTCATTGGGTCAGGTGAGCACAGATACGCAGTATTTT
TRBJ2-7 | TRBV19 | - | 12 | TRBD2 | CASSGGVYEQYF | TGTGCCAGTAGTGGGGGGGTCTACGAGCAGTACTTC
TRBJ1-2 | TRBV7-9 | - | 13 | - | CASKSDSSYGYTF | TGTGCCAGCAAATCGGACAGTAGCTATGGCTACACCTTC
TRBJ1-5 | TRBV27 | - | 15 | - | CASSPLRNSNQPQHF | TGTGCCAGCAGCCCCCTGAGGAATAGCAATCAGCCCCAGCATTTT